A selection of T cell receptor beta chains follows, all from one sample in a study of spatial heterogeneity in lung cancer. TCRdb analysed the 5' RACE reads with MiXCR anew, one entry per CDR3 protein. The table includes roughly 7,300 distinct CDR3 sequences, about a fifth detected once. This sample comprised PBMCs, obtained at surgery. These receptors came from a female donor with early-stage non-small cell lung cancer. Both conserved end residues are part of each CDR3. A D gene is named only where the DNA matches it firmly. Expanded clones are given a class, and other clones once, few, many or no size at all.

D gene	J gene	clone size	V gene	CDR3 protein	CDR3 DNA
TRBD1	TRBJ1-4	medium-sized	TRBV7-9	CASSMGQGGEKLFF	TGTGCCAGCAGCATGGGACAGGGAGGTGAAAAACTGTTTTTT
-	TRBJ2-1	medium-sized	TRBV5-5	CASSQGLGSYNEQFF	TGTGCCAGCAGCCAGGGTCTAGGGAGCTACAATGAGCAGTTCTTC
-	TRBJ2-2	medium-sized	TRBV5-5	CASSLETAGELFF	TGTGCCAGCAGCTTGGAGACCGCCGGGGAGCTGTTTTTT
-	TRBJ2-1	medium-sized	TRBV7-9	CASSPTGLYNEQFF	TGTGCCAGCAGCCCGACCGGTCTTTACAATGAGCAGTTCTTC
TRBD1	TRBJ1-1	-	TRBV19	CASSDSKGQANTEAFF	TGTGCCAGTAGCGATAGCAAAGGACAGGCGAACACTGAAGCTTTCTTT
-	TRBJ1-2	many	TRBV7-2	CASSLESVSGYTF	TGTGCCAGCAGCTTAGAGTCCGTCTCTGGCTACACCTTC
-	TRBJ2-2	-	TRBV6-2/TRBV6-3	CASTAGQNTGELFF	TGTGCCAGCACGGCGGGACAGAACACCGGGGAGCTGTTTTTT
-	TRBJ2-3	medium-sized	TRBV10-3	CAISEALTSTDTQYF	TGTGCCATCAGTGAGGCCCTTACTAGCACAGATACGCAGTATTTT
TRBD2	TRBJ2-5	-	TRBV11-2	CASSARLAGTETQYF	TGTGCCAGCAGCGCGCGACTAGCGGGGACGGAGACCCAGTACTTC
TRBD2	TRBJ2-1	many	TRBV7-6	CASTLSGGLAVYNEQFF	TGTGCCAGCACTTTATCGGGTGGGCTAGCGGTTTACAATGAGCAGTTCTTC
-	TRBJ2-2	-	TRBV12-3/TRBV12-4	CASSYSTGELFF	TGTGCCAGCAGTTATTCCACCGGGGAGCTGTTTTTT
-	TRBJ1-2	few	TRBV30	CAWMKRRYYGYTF	TGTGCCTGGATGAAAAGACGTTACTATGGCTACACCTTC
TRBD2	TRBJ2-5	-	TRBV28	CASSLDSGTRQETQYF	TGTGCCAGCAGTTTAGACTCCGGGACTAGGCAAGAGACCCAGTACTTC
-	TRBJ2-2	medium-sized	TRBV19	CASSPSSLSGELFF	TGTGCCAGTAGTCCGTCCTCCCTCAGCGGGGAGCTGTTTTTT
TRBD2	TRBJ2-3	once	TRBV4-3	CASSQGVAGGSTDTQYF	TGCGCCAGCAGCCAAGGCGTTGCGGGGGGGAGCACAGATACGCAGTATTTT
-	TRBJ2-7	medium-sized	TRBV12-3/TRBV12-4	CASRDGLGALEEQYF	TGTGCCAGCAGAGACGGCCTCGGGGCCCTTGAAGAGCAGTACTTC
-	TRBJ2-3	many	TRBV20-1	CSAYRDTSTDTQYF	TGCAGTGCTTACAGGGACACTAGCACAGATACGCAGTATTTT
TRBD2	TRBJ2-1	medium-sized	TRBV20-1	CSARDGNSGTYNEQFF	TGCAGTGCTAGAGATGGAAATAGCGGGACATACAATGAGCAGTTCTTC
TRBD2	TRBJ2-3	-	TRBV7-2	CASSVVAGVRDTQYF	TGTGCCAGCAGCGTGGTAGCGGGGGTCAGAGATACGCAGTATTTT
TRBD1	TRBJ1-1	-	TRBV20-1	CSALPLTGRIAEAFF	TGCAGTGCTCTCCCCTTGACAGGGAGGATTGCTGAAGCTTTCTTT
-	TRBJ2-6	few	TRBV7-2	CASSLAGRGLSTNVLTF	TGTGCCAGCAGCTTAGCGGGGCGGGGGCTGTCGACCAACGTCCTGACTTTC
TRBD2	TRBJ2-1	-	TRBV7-2	CASSLPTSGARVGYNEQFF	TGTGCCAGCAGCCTCCCGACTAGCGGAGCCCGAGTGGGATACAATGAGCAGTTCTTC
-	TRBJ2-1	medium-sized	TRBV20-1	CSARDGASYRYEQFF	TGCAGTGCTAGAGATGGGGCTAGCTACCGTTATGAGCAGTTCTTC
-	TRBJ1-1	-	TRBV20-1	CSASILATEAFF	TGCAGTGCTAGTATACTTGCGACTGAAGCTTTCTTT
TRBD2	TRBJ2-5	-	TRBV4-2	CASSQDWTGGKYQETQYF	TGTGCCAGCAGCCAAGATTGGACGGGGGGAAAGTACCAAGAGACCCAGTACTTC
TRBD2	TRBJ2-1	medium-sized	TRBV20-1	CSARDPAGANEQFF	TGCAGTGCTAGAGATCCAGCGGGGGCCAATGAGCAGTTCTTC
-	TRBJ2-1	few	TRBV11-2	CASSVRPWDEQFF	TGTGCCAGCAGCGTCCGGCCCTGGGATGAGCAGTTCTTC
-	TRBJ2-4	-	TRBV7-2	CASSLLHAKNIQYF	TGTGCCAGCAGCTTATTACACGCCAAAAACATTCAGTACTTC
TRBD2	TRBJ2-3	few	TRBV7-8	CASRPPREANTQYF	TGTGCCAGCAGGCCCCCGCGGGAGGCTAATACGCAGTATTTT
TRBD1	TRBJ1-2	many	TRBV15	CATSTTGGASGYTF	TGTGCCACCAGCACTACAGGGGGCGCGAGTGGCTACACCTTC
-	TRBJ2-5	few	TRBV5-5	CASSLADGTQYF	TGTGCCAGCAGCTTGGCCGACGGGACCCAGTACTTC
TRBD2	TRBJ2-1	many	TRBV19	CASSITSGRTEQFF	TGTGCCAGTAGTATCACTAGCGGGAGGACTGAGCAGTTCTTC
TRBD2	TRBJ2-2	many	TRBV24-1	CATSEWTSGDNTGELFF	TGTGCCACCAGTGAGTGGACTAGCGGTGATAACACCGGGGAGCTGTTTTTT
TRBD1	TRBJ1-1	-	TRBV27	CASSLQGALGTEAFF	TGTGCCAGCAGCTTGCAGGGGGCCCTAGGGACTGAAGCTTTCTTT
-	TRBJ2-7	-	TRBV4-3	CASSQGEGGSNEQYF	TGCGCCAGCAGCCAAGGTGAGGGAGGTTCCAACGAGCAGTACTTC
-	TRBJ1-2	medium-sized	TRBV15	CATSPDRNYGYTF	TGTGCCACCAGTCCGGACAGAAACTATGGCTACACCTTC
TRBD2	TRBJ2-1	-	TRBV7-9	CASSRVLAGGAEQFF	TGTGCCAGCAGCCGCGTCCTAGCGGGAGGGGCTGAGCAGTTCTTC
TRBD2	TRBJ2-1	-	TRBV20-1	CSAAGLAGVGNEQFF	TGCAGTGCCGCGGGCCTAGCGGGAGTAGGCAATGAGCAGTTCTTC
-	TRBJ2-1	few	TRBV6-6	CASSYSTAAWSGSYNEQFF	TGTGCCAGCAGTTACTCGACGGCGGCGTGGAGCGGCTCCTACAATGAGCAGTTCTTC
-	TRBJ2-7	medium-sized	TRBV20-1	CSARSQGYYEQYF	TGCAGTGCTAGGTCGCAGGGGTATTACGAGCAGTACTTC
-	TRBJ1-1	few	TRBV20-1	CSTRGNTEAFF	TGCAGTACTCGGGGGAACACTGAAGCTTTCTTT
-	TRBJ1-1	-	TRBV7-9	CASKLTGRTEAFF	TGTGCCAGCAAACTTACAGGGAGGACTGAAGCTTTCTTT
-	TRBJ2-3	medium-sized	TRBV7-2	CASSLGRFTDTQYF	TGTGCCAGCAGTTTGGGGCGCTTCACAGATACGCAGTATTTT
TRBD1	TRBJ2-6	-	TRBV6-1	CAGHRGTLSGANVLTF	TGTGCCGGCCACAGGGGAACCCTCTCTGGGGCCAACGTCCTGACTTTC
TRBD1	TRBJ1-2	-	TRBV29-1	CSVDLRGYYGYTF	TGCAGCGTAGACCTCAGGGGGTACTATGGCTACACCTTC
-	TRBJ2-3	-	TRBV20-1	CSATIAGYGDTQYF	TGCAGTGCTACCATTGCCGGGTATGGAGATACGCAGTATTTT
TRBD2	TRBJ2-3	-	TRBV5-1	CASSPGLAGHADTQYF	TGCGCCAGCTCCCCAGGGCTAGCGGGGCACGCAGATACGCAGTATTTT
TRBD2	TRBJ2-3	medium-sized	TRBV29-1	CSAGLAGITDTQYF	TGCAGCGCCGGACTAGCGGGGATCACAGATACGCAGTATTTT
-	TRBJ1-1	many	TRBV20-1	CTGYRANTEAFF	TGCACCGGATACAGGGCTAACACTGAAGCTTTCTTT
TRBD1	TRBJ2-7	many	TRBV7-2	CASSNLDRGYEQYF	TGTGCCAGCAGCAATCTGGACAGGGGGTACGAGCAGTACTTC
-	TRBJ1-2	few	TRBV2	CASALRPSGYTF	TGTGCCAGCGCTCTCAGACCCAGTGGCTACACCTTC
TRBD1	TRBJ2-5	few	TRBV10-2	CASSENRGKETQYF	TGCGCCAGCAGTGAAAACAGGGGGAAGGAGACCCAGTACTTC
TRBD2	TRBJ2-3	-	TRBV28	CASSYPRVAGASRDTQYF	TGTGCCAGCAGCTACCCTAGGGTAGCGGGGGCCTCCCGGGATACGCAGTATTTT
-	TRBJ1-1	-	TRBV12-3/TRBV12-4	CASSLIPNTEAFF	TGTGCCAGCAGCCTCATCCCGAACACTGAAGCTTTCTTT
-	TRBJ1-2	many	TRBV6-5	CASSYSGTLGYGYTF	TGTGCCAGCAGTTACTCAGGGACCCTTGGCTATGGCTACACCTTC